The 4 T cell receptor beta chains below all came from one sample that was sequenced in a study of radiation and T cells in renal cell carcinoma. Assay: immunoSEQ multiplex PCR; the TCRdb copy retains only in-frame clones and omits some. The sample carries approximately 140,000 clones, less than 85% recorded once. Indicated time point: baseline pretreatment blood. Treatment denoted: 15 Gy SBRT to primary tumor, nephrectomy 4 weeks later. The sequencing used blood, collected from a patient whose treatment included radiotherapy and nephrectomy. The receptors derive from a woman between 50 and 59 years old with renal cell carcinoma.

The chain recombines TRBV10-1 with TRBJ1-4, with 8 bases identical to TRBD1. J lost 8 bases, V lost 0 bases, and 5 bases had no gene match. Germline CDR1 and CDR2: WNHNN and SYGVQD (reference sequence). The CDR3 length is 15 residues. Here the CDR3 DNA reads TGCGCCAGCAGTGAGTCCGGACAGGGTGGAGAAAAACTGTTTTTT. Its translation: CASSESGQGGEKLFF.

The chain joins TRBV4-3 to TRBJ2-5, with 9 bases aligning to TRBD1. The germline V gene has CDR1 LGHNA and CDR2 YSLEER. This CDR3 is 15 amino acids long. The V segment lost 0 bases and the J segment 4 bases; nucleotides outside the gene matches: 3. The DNA for the CDR3 is TGCGCCAGCAGCCAAGAAGGGACAGGGCGAGAGACCCAGTACTTC. The encoded protein is CASSQEGTGRETQYF.

This chain connects TRBV2 to TRBJ1-5, with 7 bases fitting TRBD1. CDR1 SNHLY and CDR2 FYNNEI come from the germline V gene. CDR3 length: 13 amino acids. Losses at the gene ends were 6 bases for V and 9 bases for J; bases not matched to a gene: 8. The CDR3 region is CASRSGTEMPQHF. The CDR3 nucleotides read TGTGCCAGCAGGTCGGGGACAGAAATGCCCCAGCATTTT.

The V gene is TRBV4-1, the J gene TRBJ1-4; a weak D match, TRBD1 (6 bases). V gave up 4 bases and J gave up 6 bases, with 15 bases separating them. Per the germline V gene, CDR1 is MGHRA and CDR2 is YSYEKL. CDR3 length: 15 residues. CDR3 in amino acids: CASSRSPGDDEKLFF. The DNA of the CDR3 is TGCGCCAGCAGCCGCAGTCCAGGGGACGATGAAAAACTGTTTTTT.